These 16 T cell receptor beta chains came from one sample sequenced in a study of cytomegalovirus exposure and HLA in healthy donors (dated by TCRdb to the late 2010s). The library was made by the immunoSEQ multiplex PCR assay. The table was pulled from immuneACCESS by TCRdb, which kept in-frame rearrangements only. Such tables lose some clones; where checked, under half of the loss comes from unresolved V genes, and the rest has no known cause. The sample profile shows around 190,000 clones; 75% to 90% of them were found once. 15% to 20% of the sample is taken by the ten largest. The material sequenced was PBMCs. These receptors originate from a man aged 18-30 years in good health and CMV-seropositive.

The chain's CDR3 is CASSGGHPYEQYF. The CDR3 coding sequence is TGTGCCAGCAGTGGGGGACACCCCTACGAGCAGTACTTC. The gene calls are TRBV2 and TRBJ2-7, with D tentatively TRBD1 (6 bases). Trimming pared 4 bases from V and 2 bases from J, leaving 9 bases between. The CDR3 consists of 13 residues. Looked up from germline, CDR1 is SNHLY and CDR2 is FYNNEI.

The chain uses TRBV6-4 and TRBJ2-3, with TRBD2 matching 9 bases. CDR1 MRHNA and CDR2 SNTAGT come from the germline V gene. Losses at the gene ends were 7 bases for V and 2 bases for J; bases not matched to a gene: 16. The CDR3 runs 18 residues. The CDR3 coding sequence is TGTGCCAGCAACTCCGCTGGGCGGGAGGGCCCCCTCACAGATACGCAGTATTTT. Protein: CASNSAGREGPLTDTQYF.

This clone was counted only a few times. The chain combines TRBV7-9 with TRBJ1-5, with D possibly TRBD1 on 6 matching bases. This CDR3 is built from 11 residues. Germline-derived CDR1 and CDR2 are SEHNR and FQNEAQ (reference sequence). V was cut by 6 bases and J by 11 bases, with 11 bases left in between. In DNA form, the CDR3 reads TGTGCCAGCAGTCGACAGGATACCCAGCATTTT. Translation gives CASSRQDTQHF.

The chain links TRBV28 to TRBJ2-5, with a possible D match to TRBD2 (6 bases). This CDR3 spans 15 amino acids. V lost 4 bases, J lost 1 base, and 13 bases lay in between. Germline V gene lookup returns CDR1 MDHEN and CDR2 SYDVKM. CDR3 residues: CASSSGGTGQETQYF. CDR3 coding DNA: TGTGCCAGCAGTTCTGGGGGGACGGGCCAAGAGACCCAGTACTTC. The full variable domain, its missing parts supplied by reference TRBV28 and TRBJ2-5, is DVKVTQSSRYLVKRTGEKVFLECVQDMDHENMFWYRQDPGLGLRLIYFSYDVKMKEKGDIPEGYSVSREKKERFSLILESASTNQTSMYLCASSSGGTGQETQYFGPGTRLLVL.

J is TRBJ2-2 and V is TRBV2; D is perhaps TRBD2 (6 bases). V shed 4 bases and J shed 5 bases, with 14 bases lying between them. The CDR3 is made up of 15 amino acids. Germline V gives CDR1 SNHLY, CDR2 FYNNEI. The CDR3 bases are TGTGCCAGCAGTGCGTCGGGAGCACAAACCGGGGAGCTGTTTTTT. It specifies CASSASGAQTGELFF.

V usage is TRBV4-1 and J usage is TRBJ1-1, with D tentatively TRBD1 (6 bases). With 1 base removed from V and 5 bases from J, the gap between germline ends came to 11 bases. Germline assignment: CDR1 MGHRA and CDR2 YSYEKL. The CDR3 has 14 amino acids. CDR3: CASSQVLGATEAFF. CDR3 bases: TGCGCCAGCAGCCAAGTATTGGGGGCAACTGAAGCTTTCTTT.

J is TRBJ1-4 and V is TRBV28, with 7 positions matching TRBD1. Germline CDR1 is MDHEN and CDR2 is SYDVKM. The CDR3 has 14 amino acids. J lost 8 bases, V lost 6 bases, and 9 bases had no gene match. CDR3 sequence: CASSLTGRYEKLFF. The CDR3 nucleotides read TGTGCCAGCAGCCTGACAGGGAGGTACGAAAAACTGTTTTTT.

This chain uses TRBV5-1 with TRBJ1-1, with a possible D match to TRBD1 (6 bases). Germline lookup yields CDR1 SGHRS and CDR2 YFSETQ. Trimming stripped 0 bases from V and 7 bases from J, with 13 bases between. The CDR3 has 14 amino acids. Here the CDR3 DNA reads TGCGCCAGCAGCTTGGTAGAAGGGGGTAATGAAGCTTTCTTT. Its protein product is CASSLVEGGNEAFF.

The CDR3 region has the DNA TGTGCCAGCAGCCAAGAACAGCGGAACTACGAGCAGTACTTC. Translation: CASSQEQRNYEQYF. V and J are TRBV4-2 and TRBJ2-7, with a tentative D call TRBD2 (5 bases). From germline, CDR1 is LGHNA and CDR2 YNFKEQ. This CDR3 has 14 residues. Trimming removed 0 bases from V and 3 bases from J, with 9 bases in between.

The V call is TRBV30, the J call TRBJ2-5, with 7 nucleotides matching TRBD1. The CDR3 is 14 amino acids. CDR1 is GTSNPN, CDR2 SVGIG, per germline (reference sequence). Losses at the gene ends were 1 base for V and 0 bases for J; bases not matched to a gene: 2. The CDR3 DNA reads as TGTGCCTGGAGTGAGGGGGCAGACCAAGAGACCCAGTACTTC. Encoded protein: CAWSEGADQETQYF.

This chain uses TRBV2 with TRBJ2-7, with 9 positions matching TRBD2. Germline CDR1 is SNHLY and CDR2 is FYNNEI. There are 15 residues in the CDR3. The V and J ends lost 5 bases and 0 bases, in that order; junction bases with no gene match: 5. This CDR3 is CASSPTSGTSYEQYF. Written as DNA, the CDR3 is TGTGCCAGCAGTCCGACTAGCGGCACCTCCTACGAGCAGTACTTC.

V usage is TRBV30 and J usage is TRBJ1-2; a weak D match, TRBD1 (6 bases). The CDR3 sequence is 12 residues long. V was pared by 4 bases and J by 7 bases, with 13 bases between. CDR1 and CDR2 (germline): GTSNPN, SVGIG (reference sequence). The CDR3 loop reads CAWKKSGAGYTF. The CDR3 DNA reads TGTGCCTGGAAGAAATCAGGGGCTGGCTACACCTTC.

The chain employs TRBV19 and TRBJ1-2; TRBD1 agrees at 7 bases. Germline CDR1 is LNHDA and CDR2 is SQIVND (reference sequence). Trimming at V came to 7 bases and at J to 0 bases, leaving 8 bases not matched to a gene. This CDR3 spans 15 amino acids. The CDR3 loop reads CASTPTGAANYGYTF. CDR3 bases: TGTGCCAGTACGCCTACAGGGGCGGCTAACTATGGCTACACCTTC.

V is TRBV5-4 and J is TRBJ2-1, with D perhaps matching TRBD2 (5 bases). CDR3 length: 16 amino acids. Germline V gives CDR1 SGHNT, CDR2 YYREEE (reference sequence). Trimming took off 0 bases at V and 5 bases at J, with 15 bases between the two ends. CDR3 sequence reads: CASSLGRPGSNNEQFF. DNA of the CDR3: TGTGCCAGCAGCTTGGGGCGCCCGGGATCGAACAATGAGCAGTTCTTC.

The chain joins TRBV28 to TRBJ2-5; 12 positions match TRBD2. The trim removed 7 bases at V and 5 bases at J, leaving 5 bases unmatched. The CDR3 runs to 14 residues. CDR1 is MDHEN and CDR2 is SYDVKM in the germline V gene. As DNA, the CDR3 is TGTGCCAGCAAGACTAGCGGGGGAAGCGAGACCCAGTACTTC. Encoded protein: CASKTSGGSETQYF.

Details on this clone: The sample carries other DNA sequences with the same CDR3. CDR3 sequence: CASSSSGGEQYF. The CDR3, as DNA: TGTGCCAGCAGTTCCTCAGGGGGCGAGCAGTACTTC. The chain employs TRBV28 and TRBJ2-7, with 7 bases matching TRBD1. CDR3 length: 12 amino acids. Germline V gives CDR1 MDHEN, CDR2 SYDVKM. V shed 4 bases and J 6 bases; nucleotides not matched to a gene: 3.